Below are 23 T cell receptor beta chains sequenced from a single sample in a study of T-cell reconstitution after alpha-beta-depleted transplantation in children (dated by TCRdb to the mid-2010s). Libraries were prepared through PCR. The instrument was an Illumina HiSeq 2500. TCR library preparation used molecular barcoding, with unique molecular identifiers applied to normalize quantification of the TCRbeta repertoire. TCRdb reprocessing: public reads trimmed at Q25 with fastp, clones called with MiXCR, in-frame beta chains kept. Under each unique CDR3 protein, matching rows form one entry showing the most common genes and DNA. The table for this sample lists 250,000 to 400,000 distinct CDR3 sequences; 20% to 30% of them were counted only once. The top ten clonotypes cover about 10% of the sample. In the paper's terms, the treatment or condition label means: allogeneic hematopoietic cell transplantation with graft depleted of TCRalphabeta T cells and CD19 B cells.

The sequencing used PBMCs, mostly from graft donor cells, collected 180 days after TCRalphabeta/CD19-depleted stem cell transplant. These receptors all stem from a male patient between 10 and 17 years old who had a stem cell transplant for acute lymphoblastic leukemia, so the T cells may come from the graft donor.

This clonotype has only a few counts. The rearrangement uses TRBV5-1 and TRBJ2-7; D is unclear. The CDR3 covers 15 residues. Germline V gives CDR1 SGHRS, CDR2 YFSETQ. Trimming left V 0 bases short and J 3 bases short, with 13 bases between. The CDR3 bases are TGCGCCAGCAGCTTGGAGTCCCCTCGGAGCTACGAGCAGTACTTC. Amino acid sequence: CASSLESPRSYEQYF.

This clonotype came up many times. This sequence joins TRBV12-3 or TRBV12-4 and TRBJ2-3; 9 positions agree with TRBD1. The CDR3 loop spans 15 amino acids. V was clipped by 5 bases and J by 3 bases; unmatched bases: 6. CDR3: CASSHDRGRTDTQYF. In DNA, the CDR3 is TGTGCCAGCAGTCACGACAGGGGGAGAACAGATACGCAGTATTTT.

The chain couples TRBV7-9 to TRBJ2-1; D possibly corresponds to TRBD2 (6 bases). Germline V gene sequence: CDR1 SEHNR, CDR2 FQNEAQ (reference sequence). V gave up 6 bases and J gave up 6 bases, with 18 bases separating them. The CDR3 is made up of 15 amino acids. In DNA form, the CDR3 reads TGTGCCAGCAGACCCGGGACTCCGGCCCCCAATGAGCAGTTCTTC. Its protein is CASRPGTPAPNEQFF.

The genes are TRBV5-6 and TRBJ2-5, with 7 bases lining up with TRBD2. This CDR3 comprises 16 residues. Germline V lookup: CDR1 SGHDT, CDR2 YYEEEE. V lost 2 bases and J lost 5; bases outside the gene matches: 12. CDR3 bases: TGTGCCAGCAGCTTCCGCCGGGGCGGGAGCGGTGAGACCCAGTACTTC. Protein sequence: CASSFRRGGSGETQYF.

This clonotype came up a few times. This rearrangement joins TRBV6-2 or TRBV6-3 to TRBJ1-2; 8 bases line up with TRBD1. Germline trimming cut 6 bases from V and 9 bases from J; bases unmatched to any gene: 6. Germline CDR1 is MNHEY and CDR2 is SVGEGT. The CDR3 spans 12 residues. CDR3 bases: TGTGCCAGCAGCCAGAGACAGGGGAGCTACACCTTC. This translates into CASSQRQGSYTF.

The chain is built from TRBV19 and TRBJ2-7; 11 bases agree with TRBD2. There are 15 residues in the CDR3. J was trimmed by 3 bases and V by 5 bases; bases with no gene match: 6. CDR1 and CDR2 from the germline V gene are LNHDA and SQIVND (reference sequence). The chain's CDR3 is CASSALTSGVYEQYF. CDR3 DNA: TGTGCCAGTAGTGCCTTGACTAGCGGGGTCTACGAGCAGTACTTC. Supplemented by reference TRBV19 and TRBJ2-7, the full variable domain reads DGGITQSPKYLFRKEGQNVTLSCEQNLNHDAMYWYRQDPGQGLRLIYYSQIVNDFQKGDIAEGYSVSREKKESFPLTVTSAQKNPTAFYLCASSALTSGVYEQYFGPGTRLTVT.

This rearrangement joins TRBV29-1 to TRBJ2-3; D ambiguous. The CDR3 sequence is 14 residues long. The germline gives CDR1 SQVTM, CDR2 ANQGSEA. Trimming left V 5 bases short and J 1 base short, with 13 bases between. CDR3 bases: TGCAGCGTTAGCATTTTTGGGTGCACAGATACGCAGTATTTT. Translation gives CSVSIFGCTDTQYF.

This clonotype showed up just a few times. This rearrangement joins TRBV5-1 to TRBJ2-3; no reliable D call. CDR1 and CDR2 from the germline V gene are SGHRS and YFSETQ. This CDR3 contains 15 residues. V lost 5 bases and J 0 bases, leaving 13 bases between the germline ends. This chain's CDR3 is CASSWADHSTDTQYF. The CDR3 DNA follows: TGCGCCAGCAGTTGGGCGGACCATAGCACAGATACGCAGTATTTT.

V and J are TRBV11-2 and TRBJ1-5, with 7 bases fitting TRBD1. The CDR3 length is 17 residues. Germline V gene lookup returns CDR1 SGHAT and CDR2 FQNNGV. Trimming removed 1 base from V and 8 bases from J; junction bases left unmatched: 14. Here the CDR3 DNA reads TGTGCCAGCAGCTTAGGTGGGAGGGGGCGAAGTCCGAAGCCCCAGCATTTT. It is translated as CASSLGGRGRSPKPQHF.

This clonotype was detected ten times or more. The chain employs TRBV20-1 and TRBJ2-3; TRBD2 agrees at 9 bases. The CDR3 runs to 13 residues. Germline assignment: CDR1 DFQATT and CDR2 SNEGSKA (reference sequence). The CDR3 DNA sequence: TGCAGGGGTAGCGGGGGCAGGACAGATACGCAGTATTTT. It codes for CRGSGGRTDTQYF.

This clonotype was seen just once. V usage is TRBV6-2 or TRBV6-3 and J usage is TRBJ2-7, with 12 nucleotides matching TRBD1. Germline V gene sequence: CDR1 MNHEY, CDR2 SVGEGT. CDR3 length: 15 amino acids. J lost 2 bases, V lost 6 bases, and 5 bases had no gene match. CDR3 in amino acids: CASRERDRGPYEQYF. DNA for the CDR3: TGTGCCAGCAGAGAACGGGACAGGGGGCCCTACGAGCAGTACTTC.

This chain links TRBV5-1 with TRBJ2-7, with TRBD1 identical over 8 bases. CDR1 is SGHRS and CDR2 is YFSETQ in the germline V gene. This CDR3 comprises 16 residues. V shed 6 bases, J shed 5 bases, and the junction held 16 bases outside the gene matches. CDR3 sequence reads: CASMKQGARRINEQYF. CDR3 sequence (DNA): TGCGCCAGCATGAAGCAGGGGGCGCGAAGAATTAACGAGCAGTACTTC.

The chain couples TRBV5-1 to TRBJ1-6, with 8 bases aligning to TRBD1. The V gene end was trimmed by 5 bases and the J gene end by 7 bases; junction bases not matched to a gene: 11. This CDR3 comprises 16 residues. CDR1 is SGHRS and CDR2 is YFSETQ in the germline V gene. Here the CDR3 reads CASRPLQGAGNSPLHF. Written as DNA, the CDR3 is TGCGCCAGCAGACCTTTGCAGGGGGCGGGGAATTCACCCCTCCACTTT.

This clonotype was seen only a few times. CDR3 bases: TGTGCCAGCAGCGTAGCCGGGAACTATGGCTACACCTTC. Residues: CASSVAGNYGYTF. V is TRBV9 and J is TRBJ1-2; D remains unclear. The CDR3 spans 13 residues. Trimming cost V 0 bases and J 2 bases, with 5 bases left between them. Germline CDR1 reads SGDLS; CDR2 reads YYNGEE.

The rearrangement joins TRBV7-3 to TRBJ2-1; possibly TRBD1 for D (6 bases). The V and J ends lost 1 base and 0 bases respectively, with 22 bases between them. The germline gives CDR1 SGHTA, CDR2 FQGTGA. The CDR3 extends over 20 amino acids. The CDR3 nucleotides read TGTGCCAGCAGCTTAAAGGGAACAGGGTATTATCCGAGCTCCTACAATGAGCAGTTCTTC. This translates into CASSLKGTGYYPSSYNEQFF.

The chain joins TRBV15 to TRBJ2-7, with D possibly called TRBD1 or TRBD2 (5 bases each). This CDR3 is 17 amino acids long. The germline CDR1 and CDR2 sequences are LNHNV and YYDKDF (reference sequence). Deletions cut 0 bases from V and 0 bases from J, with 15 bases between. DNA of the CDR3: TGTGCCACCAGCAGAGATTTGGGGACGGAAAGCTCCTACGAGCAGTACTTC. Translating gives CATSRDLGTESSYEQYF.

This clonotype was seen a handful of times. CDR3 loop: CASSTMTGRSSPLHF. DNA for the CDR3: TGTGCCAGCAGCACTATGACAGGGCGCAGCTCACCCCTCCACTTT. The chain joins TRBV28 to TRBJ1-6, with 7 positions matching TRBD1. V trimming: 6 bases; J trimming: 10 bases; junction bases outside the gene matches: 12. There are 15 residues in the CDR3. CDR1 and CDR2 (germline): MDHEN, SYDVKM.

This rearrangement joins TRBV6-5 to TRBJ1-3; the match to TRBD1 covers 7 bases. Losses at the gene ends were 5 bases for V and 4 bases for J; bases not matched to a gene: 14. The CDR3 covers 17 residues. Looked up from germline, CDR1 is MNHEY and CDR2 is SVGAGI. CDR3 nucleotides: TGTGCCAGCAGTCACCGGACAGGACGCCTTCGGGGAAACACCATATATTTT. Protein: CASSHRTGRLRGNTIYF.

In its sample, this clonotype was seen a few times. The gene calls are TRBV27 and TRBJ2-1; D might be TRBD1 or TRBD2, each matching 5 bases. Germline assignment: CDR1 MNHEY and CDR2 SMNVEV (reference sequence). The length of the CDR3 is 14 residues. Trimming left V 1 base short and J 6 bases short, with 10 bases between. CDR3 residues: CASSLLGPGNEQFF. In DNA form, the CDR3 reads TGTGCCAGCAGTTTATTGGGACCAGGCAATGAGCAGTTCTTC.

This sequence joins TRBV11-2 and TRBJ2-3, with 10 bases matching TRBD2. The CDR3 has 16 residues. J gave up 1 base and V 5 bases, and 6 bases lay outside the gene matches. Germline CDR1 is SGHAT and CDR2 is FQNNGV. CDR3 nucleotide sequence: TGTGCCAGCAGCATACCGGGACTAGCGCGCACAGATACGCAGTATTTT. Translated, it gives CASSIPGLARTDTQYF.

This rearrangement joins TRBV11-1 to TRBJ2-3, with 12 bases aligning to TRBD2. The CDR3 has 16 residues. Losses at the gene ends were 5 bases for V and 6 bases for J; bases not matched to a gene: 9. Germline V gene data show CDR1 as SGHAT and CDR2 as FQDESV (reference sequence). CDR3 region: CASSHGLAGTPDTQYF. The CDR3 DNA reads TGTGCCAGCAGCCACGGACTAGCGGGGACCCCGGATACGCAGTATTTT. The full variable domain, completed using reference TRBV11-1 and TRBJ2-3, is EAEVAQSPRYKITEKSQAVAFWCDPISGHATLYWYRQILGQGPELLVQFQDESVVDDSQLPKDRFSAERLKGVDSTLKIQPAELGDSAMYLCASSHGLAGTPDTQYFGPGTRLTVL.

This clonotype occurred a few times. The chain is built from TRBV5-1 and TRBJ2-3; weak D call: TRBD2 (6 bases). V lost 5 bases and J 1 base, leaving 14 bases between the germline ends. Germline CDR1 and CDR2: SGHRS and YFSETQ. This CDR3 has 15 residues. This chain's CDR3 is CASRRDLGGTDTQYF. The CDR3 DNA follows: TGCGCCAGCAGGCGGGACCTCGGGGGCACAGATACGCAGTATTTT.

This chain links TRBV7-9 with TRBJ1-3; 7 bases fit TRBD1. Trimming at V came to 1 base and at J to 2 bases, leaving 2 bases not matched to a gene. Germline V CDR1 and CDR2: SEHNR, FQNEAQ (reference sequence). The CDR3 is 15 amino acids. The CDR3 DNA is TGTGCCAGCAGCTTAGAGGGGGCCGCTGGAAACACCATATATTTT. Amino acid sequence: CASSLEGAAGNTIYF.